Sequencing of this T cell receptor (beta chain) was carried out in a study of multiple sclerosis patients with progressive multifocal leukoencephalopathy. Study results and caveats: It is unclear whether the findings reflect JC virus infection or general immunocompromise.

The survey-level immunoSEQ assay was used. Assay: immunoSEQ multiplex PCR; the TCRdb copy retains only in-frame clones and omits some. The repertoire holds 20,000 to 30,000 clones, around 93% seen once, with 2% to 2.5% in the top ten. Regarding this clone: Its target is unknown.

This CDR3 is 15 amino acids long. Germline CDR1 and CDR2: SGHAT and FQNNGV. Trimming pared 2 bases from V and 0 bases from J, leaving 8 bases between. Time point given: around eleven months of natalizumab therapy. At 6 months of natalizumab came T1, and at 12 months came T2. This chain connects TRBV11-2 to TRBJ1-5; D is unclear. Here the sequenced sample was PBMCs, taken from a patient treated with natalizumab. The origin of this receptor is a man aged 25-40 years with multiple sclerosis. The CDR3 coding sequence is TGTGCCAGCAGCTTATCTGGGGATAGCAATCAGCCCCAGCATTTT. Its translation: CASSLSGDSNQPQHF.